This T cell receptor (beta chain) is from a study of T cell repertoires in cytomegalovirus infection. For the study at large: From public TCR beta signatures came an indication of both CMV infection and matching HLA type. Study findings and constraints: CMV-specific TCR beta clonotypes restricted by HLA-C were the ones dominating the ex vivo response. Cumulated frequencies of public TCR beta families served to identify carriers of CMV plus the relevant HLA.

TCRdb re-called the reads with MiXCR, one entry per CDR3 protein. Of roughly 500,000 distinct CDR3 sequences in the sample, about 17% were seen once. Note on this clonotype: Its antigen is undetermined.

CDR1 and CDR2 from the germline V gene are LNHDA and SQIVND (reference sequence). This CDR3 contains 14 residues. With 5 bases clipped from V and 5 bases from J, the junction kept 7 bases outside the gene matches. This TCR was recovered from a human donor in good health (CMV status not recorded). Some clones in this sample may be carry-over from other donors' samples. The J gene is TRBJ1-1, the V gene TRBV19; 8 bases fit TRBD1. What was sequenced was CD8+ T cells from PBMCs. The CDR3 is CASSSRTGLTEAFF. The CDR3 DNA reads TGTGCCAGTAGTTCCCGGACAGGGTTGACTGAAGCTTTCTTT. The full variable domain, in which reference TRBV19 and TRBJ1-1 provide the parts outside the CDR3, is DGGITQSPKYLFRKEGQNVTLSCEQNLNHDAMYWYRQDPGQGLRLIYYSQIVNDFQKGDIAEGYSVSREKKESFPLTVTSAQKNPTAFYLCASSSRTGLTEAFFGQGTRLTVV.